The clone carrying this TCR beta chain was seen just once. The data are from a study of technical replicates of blood from several donors. Sequencing was performed with immunoSEQ multiplex PCR; in TCRdb, only in-frame clones are kept and a portion is missing. The sample records about 85,000 clones, 90% to 95% being singletons. This receptor was obtained from a human donor in good health. The sample taken for sequencing was T cells isolated from PBMCs.

The CDR3 loop reads CASSATTGRNTEAFF. The CDR3 DNA is TGTGCCAGCAGCGCCACGACAGGGCGGAACACTGAAGCTTTCTTT. This chain links TRBV5-5 with TRBJ1-1; 7 positions match TRBD1. The V and J ends lost 4 bases and 1 base, in that order; junction bases with no gene match: 7. The CDR3 sequence is 15 residues long. CDR1 is SGHKS and CDR2 is YYEKEE in the germline V gene (reference sequence).